One sample yielded the 15 T cell receptor beta chains listed below, sequenced in a study of shared clonotypes between healthy human individuals. Libraries were prepared by immunoSEQ multiplex PCR; TCRdb keeps only in-frame clonotypes and omits some of them. The sample lists 2 million or so clones, about 95% seen once, with about 1.1% in the top ten. As defined, naive CD8 cells were CD45RO-negative and positively selected for CCR7, with terminally differentiated effector memory CD45RA+ cells excluded. Sequencing used naive CD8+ T cells sorted from blood. The receptor source for this set is a man aged 18 to 29 in good health.

With regard to this clone: Other DNA sequences within the sample encode an identical CDR3. V gene TRBV6-6 combines with J gene TRBJ2-7; D could derive from TRBD1 or TRBD2 (5 bases each). The CDR3 sequence is 12 residues long. Deletions cut 5 bases from V and 2 bases from J, with 7 bases between. The germline V gene has CDR1 MNHNY and CDR2 SVGAGI (reference sequence). The CDR3 sequence is CASSRDAYEQYF. The DNA for the CDR3 is TGTGCCAGCAGTCGGGACGCCTACGAGCAGTACTTC.

The chain is built from TRBV2 and TRBJ2-7; a weak D match, TRBD1 (7 bases). The CDR3 has 16 residues. V was cut by 5 bases and J by 4 bases, with 21 bases left in between. In germline, CDR1 is SNHLY, CDR2 FYNNEI. The CDR3 DNA reads TGTGCCAGCAGTACAGGGGAGGAAGGCATATTTTACGAGCAGTACTTC. The encoded protein is CASSTGEEGIFYEQYF.

Remarks on this clone: This specimen includes other DNA sequences encoding the same CDR3. The chain uses TRBV6-1 and TRBJ2-1; 11 bases line up with TRBD2. V lost 5 bases to trimming and J lost 5 bases; unmatched junction nucleotides: 2. This CDR3 contains 14 residues. Germline CDR1 and CDR2: MNHNS and SASEGT. The CDR3 coding sequence is TGTGCCAGCAGTCTAGCGGGGGGTAACAATGAGCAGTTCTTC. Its translation: CASSLAGGNNEQFF.

This chain joins TRBV9 and TRBJ2-2, with a tentative D call TRBD2 (6 bases). Trimming removed 4 bases at V and 1 base at J, with 11 bases between. Germline V gene sequence: CDR1 SGDLS, CDR2 YYNGEE. This CDR3 has 15 residues. DNA for the CDR3: TGTGCCAGCAGCCCATATAGCGGGAACACCGGGGAGCTGTTTTTT. Residues: CASSPYSGNTGELFF.

The chain uses TRBV29-1 and TRBJ2-7; D tentatively reads TRBD1 or TRBD2 (5 bases each). V gave up 4 bases and J gave up 6 bases, with 10 bases separating them. Germline lookup yields CDR1 SQVTM and CDR2 ANQGSEA. The CDR3 is made up of 11 amino acids. The CDR3, as DNA: TGCAGCGTTGGAGGGGTTACCGAGCAGTACTTC. As protein: CSVGGVTEQYF.

The chain has TRBV6-5 and TRBJ2-5, with D unclear. This CDR3 is 14 amino acids long. CDR1 MNHEY and CDR2 SVGAGI come from the germline V gene. The V gene lost 2 bases and the J gene lost 4 bases, with 11 bases spanning the gap. The CDR3 nucleotides are TGTGCCAGCAGTTACAATACCTTAGGAGAGACCCAGTACTTC. Amino acids: CASSYNTLGETQYF.

Of note for this clone: This sample also contains other DNA sequences that code for the same CDR3. As DNA, the CDR3 is TGTGCCAGCAGCTTGGGGGCCGGCTACGAGCAGTACTTC. This codes for CASSLGAGYEQYF. The chain employs TRBV7-2 and TRBJ2-7; D might be TRBD1 (6 bases). The CDR3 has 13 residues. Germline CDR1 and CDR2: SGHTA and FQGNSA. Deletions cut 3 bases from V and 3 bases from J, with 9 bases between.

The chain employs TRBV10-3 and TRBJ2-3; TRBD2 aligns across 11 bases. Germline V CDR1 and CDR2: ENHRY, SYGVKD. V lost 4 bases, J lost 6 bases, and 3 bases stayed unmatched. This CDR3 spans 14 amino acids. CDR3 in DNA: TGTGCCATCAGTGCGGGACTAGCGGTCGATACGCAGTATTTT. Translated: CAISAGLAVDTQYF.

CDR3 sequence (DNA): TGTGCCTCGCAGGGGCAAAATGAGCAGTTCTTC. It translates to CASQGQNEQFF. The V gene is TRBV30, the J gene TRBJ2-1, with a weak D call TRBD1 (6 bases). The V end lost 7 bases, the J end lost 7 bases, and 11 bases lay between the germline ends. Germline V gene data show CDR1 as GTSNPN and CDR2 as SVGIG (reference sequence). This CDR3 spans 11 amino acids.

This chain connects TRBV6-6 to TRBJ2-7; D is unresolved. There are 14 residues in the CDR3. With 0 bases removed from V and 6 bases from J, the gap between germline ends came to 12 bases. CDR1 and CDR2 (germline): MNHNY, SVGAGI (reference sequence). For the CDR3, the DNA is TGTGCCAGCAGTTACTCGAATCTGGAAGGCGAGCAGTACTTC. Its protein is CASSYSNLEGEQYF.

This clone was recorded only once. The same CDR3 arises from other DNA sequences in this sample as well. The rearrangement links TRBV6-5 to TRBJ2-7; D might be TRBD1 or TRBD2, each matching 5 bases. The CDR3 runs 13 residues. V lost 3 bases to trimming and J lost 4 bases, with 10 bases between them. Per germline, CDR1 MNHEY and CDR2 SVGAGI. Here the CDR3 reads CASSYGTEYEQYF. The CDR3 region has the DNA TGTGCCAGCAGTTATGGGACGGAGTACGAGCAGTACTTC.

V and J are TRBV4-1 and TRBJ1-2; no definite D call. V lost 0 bases to trimming and J lost 5 bases, with 16 bases between them. The CDR3 extends over 16 amino acids. Germline lookup yields CDR1 MGHRA and CDR2 YSYEKL. The CDR3 is CASSQDQSAGLYGYTF. Written as DNA, the CDR3 is TGCGCCAGCAGCCAAGATCAATCGGCAGGTCTGTATGGCTACACCTTC.

The chain couples TRBV4-1 to TRBJ1-2; TRBD1 is a possible D gene (5 bases). V was clipped by 2 bases and J by 7 bases, with 14 bases between them. Germline V CDR1 and CDR2: MGHRA, YSYEKL. CDR3 length: 14 amino acids. CDR3 in amino acids: CASSQLEGRTGYTF. The DNA of the CDR3 is TGCGCCAGCAGCCAACTGGAGGGGAGGACTGGCTACACCTTC.

V is TRBV28 and J is TRBJ2-7, with D tentatively TRBD2 (6 bases). V was shortened by 4 bases and J by 0 bases, with 16 bases between the two germline ends. The CDR3 loop spans 16 amino acids. CDR1 MDHEN and CDR2 SYDVKM come from the germline V gene. Here the CDR3 DNA reads TGTGCCAGCAGTTCAACCCCGGGACTCCGCTCCTACGAGCAGTACTTC. Translated: CASSSTPGLRSYEQYF. Filled out from reference TRBV28 and TRBJ2-7, the complete variable domain reads DVKVTQSSRYLVKRTGEKVFLECVQDMDHENMFWYRQDPGLGLRLIYFSYDVKMKEKGDIPEGYSVSREKKERFSLILESASTNQTSMYLCASSSTPGLRSYEQYFGPGTRLTVT.

The chain employs TRBV27 and TRBJ1-2; 9 nucleotides agree with TRBD1. The CDR3 has 14 amino acids. J was trimmed by 2 bases and V by 5 bases; bases with no gene match: 3. Germline CDR1 is MNHEY and CDR2 is SMNVEV (reference sequence). CDR3 sequence: CASSPDRGNYGYTF. The CDR3 region has the DNA TGTGCCAGCAGTCCCGACAGGGGGAACTATGGCTACACCTTC.